This passage covers 11 T cell receptor beta chains from one sample sequenced in a study of CD8 T cells in Susac syndrome. Reverse transcription used about 0.45 to 1 ug RNA and random hexamers. TCRdb redid the calling of the immunoSEQ multiplex PCR reads with MiXCR, one entry per CDR3 protein. This sample has over 100,000 distinct CDR3 sequences; around 95% occur once, and the top ten carry around 0.1%. Sequences were obtained from CD4+ T cells from PBMCs. Receptors were obtained from a human donor in good health.

The chain combines TRBV12-3 or TRBV12-4 with TRBJ1-2, with no clear D. CDR3 length: 13 amino acids. Trimming stripped 6 bases from V and 4 bases from J, with 12 bases between. In nucleotides, the CDR3 is TGTGCCAGCAGCCCCCGGGCCACCTATGGCTACACCTTC. This gives the protein CASSPRATYGYTF.

The V gene is TRBV3-1, the J gene TRBJ2-5, with D perhaps matching TRBD1 or TRBD2 (5 bases each). The CDR3 runs 15 residues. Germline V gene sequence: CDR1 LGHDT, CDR2 YNNKEL (reference sequence). Deletions cut 3 bases from V and 2 bases from J, with 13 bases between. The CDR3 DNA reads as TGTGCCAGCAGCCAGGGGGACGGACAACAAGAGACCCAGTACTTC. This gives the protein CASSQGDGQQETQYF.

The chain couples TRBV6-2 or TRBV6-3 to TRBJ2-3; 8 nucleotides match TRBD2. The CDR3 loop spans 13 amino acids. The germline gives CDR1 MNHEY, CDR2 SVGEGT. The V and J ends lost 6 bases and 6 bases, in that order; junction bases with no gene match: 5. In DNA form, the CDR3 reads TGTGCCAGCAGAAAAGCGGGGGCTGATACGCAGTATTTT. Its protein product is CASRKAGADTQYF.

The CDR3 here is CASSLYNRGTDTQYF. The CDR3 region has the DNA TGCGCCAGCAGCTTGTATAACAGGGGCACAGATACGCAGTATTTT. This rearrangement joins TRBV5-1 to TRBJ2-3; TRBD1 might be the D (6 bases). Trimming took 1 base from V and 1 from J, leaving 10 bases between them. The CDR3 contains 15 residues. Per germline, CDR1 SGHRS and CDR2 YFSETQ.

J is TRBJ2-3 and V is TRBV5-1; 7 bases match TRBD2. From germline, CDR1 is SGHRS and CDR2 YFSETQ. The length of the CDR3 is 15 residues. J lost 3 bases, V lost 7 bases, and 11 bases had no gene match. CDR3 sequence: CASHRLRGKTDTQYF. The CDR3 DNA is TGCGCCAGCCACCGTCTGCGGGGGAAGACAGATACGCAGTATTTT.

The chain joins TRBV25-1 to TRBJ2-7, with D perhaps matching TRBD2 (6 bases). CDR1 and CDR2 from the germline V gene are MGHDK and SYGVNS. Trimming took 8 bases from V and 7 from J, leaving 24 bases between them. The CDR3 runs 15 residues. CDR3 loop: CASHGPGGNVGEQYF. The CDR3 nucleotides are TGTGCCAGCCATGGGCCCGGGGGAAATGTGGGAGAGCAGTACTTC.

The chain employs TRBV7-9 and TRBJ2-4; 9 nucleotides match TRBD1. The V gene's germline CDR1 is SEHNR and CDR2 FQNEAQ (reference sequence). The trim removed 5 bases at V and 1 base at J, leaving 6 bases unmatched. CDR3 length equals 16 residues. In DNA form, the CDR3 reads TGTGCCAGCAGCGTGGAGGGGACAGGGGCCAAAAACATTCAGTACTTC. Translation: CASSVEGTGAKNIQYF.

This chain joins TRBV7-2 and TRBJ2-5; 8 nucleotides line up with TRBD2. Germline CDR1 is SGHTA and CDR2 is FQGNSA. The CDR3 is made up of 15 amino acids. V lost 6 bases to trimming and J lost 7 bases; unmatched junction nucleotides: 13. The CDR3 nucleotides are TGTGCCAGCAGACCCGGGGGGGTTGGCTTGGGGACCCAGTACTTC. It encodes CASRPGGVGLGTQYF.

This chain links TRBV7-9 with TRBJ2-7; 15 bases are shared with TRBD2. Trimming took 5 bases from V and 5 from J; bases not matched to a gene: 4. CDR1 is SEHNR, CDR2 FQNEAQ, per germline (reference sequence). This CDR3 region has 15 residues. CDR3 bases: TGTGCCAGCAGCCCGGGACTAGCGGGAGGCCACGAGCAGTACTTC. It encodes CASSPGLAGGHEQYF.

The CDR3 sequence is CASSLATSYEQYF. CDR3 coding DNA: TGTGCCAGCAGCTTAGCAACCAGCTACGAGCAGTACTTC. The V gene is TRBV7-2, the J gene TRBJ2-7; D is undetermined. CDR3 length: 13 amino acids. In germline, CDR1 is SGHTA, CDR2 FQGNSA. Trimming stripped 0 bases from V and 3 bases from J, with 6 bases between.

This chain connects TRBV5-1 to TRBJ2-1; the match to TRBD1 covers 9 bases. Per the germline V gene, CDR1 is SGHRS and CDR2 is YFSETQ. Unmatched junction bases numbered 3, after V lost 0 bases and J lost 5 bases. CDR3 size: 15 residues. The CDR3 sequence: CASSLGDREHNEQFF. Here the CDR3 DNA reads TGCGCCAGCAGCTTGGGGGACAGGGAACACAATGAGCAGTTCTTC.